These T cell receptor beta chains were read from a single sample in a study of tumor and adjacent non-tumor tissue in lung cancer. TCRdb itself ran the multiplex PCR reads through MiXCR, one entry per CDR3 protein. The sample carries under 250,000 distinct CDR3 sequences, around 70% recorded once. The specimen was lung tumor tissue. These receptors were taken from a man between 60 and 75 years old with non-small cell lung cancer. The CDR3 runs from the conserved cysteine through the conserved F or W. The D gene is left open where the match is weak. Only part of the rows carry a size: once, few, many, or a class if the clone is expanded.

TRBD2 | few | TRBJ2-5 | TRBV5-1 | CASSSGLAGGETQYF | TGCGCCAGCAGCTCGGGACTAGCGGGAGGAGAGACCCAGTACTTC
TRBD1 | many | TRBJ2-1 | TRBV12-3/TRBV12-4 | CASSLRPGGDEQFF | TGTGCCAGCAGTTTAAGGCCAGGGGGCGATGAGCAGTTCTTC
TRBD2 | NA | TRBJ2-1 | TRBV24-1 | CATSRLGGGANEQLF | TGTGCCACCTCGAGACTCGGGGGGGGAGCGAATGAGCAGTTATTC
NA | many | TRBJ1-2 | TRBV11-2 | CASSLDLGQAYGYTF | TGTGCCAGCAGCTTAGACCTCGGGCAAGCCTATGGCTACACCTTC
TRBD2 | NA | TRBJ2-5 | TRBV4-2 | CASSLTSGGRENQYF | TGTGCCAGCAGCCTAACGAGCGGGGGTCGGGAGAACCAGTACTTC
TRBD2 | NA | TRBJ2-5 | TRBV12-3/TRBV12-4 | CASSPSTVRESQYF | TGTGCCAGCAGTCCATCGACAGTGCGGGAGAGCCAGTACTTC
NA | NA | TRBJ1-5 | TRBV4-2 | CASSQDGAGKNQSQHF | TGTGCCAGCAGCCAAGATGGAGCCGGGAAGAATCAGTCCCAGCATTTT
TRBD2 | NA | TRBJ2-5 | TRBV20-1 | CSARYLISGGRTKETQYF | TGCAGTGCTAGATATCTTATTAGCGGGGGCCGTACTAAAGAGACCCAGTACTTC
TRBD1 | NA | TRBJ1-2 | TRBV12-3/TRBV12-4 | CASSGWTGGSYGYTF | TGTGCCAGTAGTGGTTGGACAGGGGGATCCTATGGCTACACCTTC
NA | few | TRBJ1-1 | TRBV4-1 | CASRGGAYKAFF | TGCGCCAGCAGGGGAGGTGCATACAAGGCTTTCTTT
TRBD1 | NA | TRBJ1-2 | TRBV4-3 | CASSPDQRRGLGYTF | TGCGCCAGCAGCCCAGATCAGCGCAGGGGGCTTGGCTACACCTTC
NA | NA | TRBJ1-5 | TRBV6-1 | CASSPTPGGGGQPQHF | TGTGCCAGCAGCCCCACCCCCGGGGGCGGGGGTCAGCCCCAGCATTTT
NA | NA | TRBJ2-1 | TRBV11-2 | CATNLSGTYNEQFF | TGTGCCACCAACTTATCCGGGACCTACAATGAGCAGTTCTTC
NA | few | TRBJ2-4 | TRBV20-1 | CSVRAVDRTLQVAKNIQYF | TGCAGTGTTAGAGCCGTCGACCGGACCCTACAGGTGGCCAAAAACATTCAGTACTTC
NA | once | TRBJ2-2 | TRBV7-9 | CASSSYRAPGGELFF | TGTGCCAGCAGCTCATACAGGGCCCCAGGCGGGGAGCTGTTTTTT
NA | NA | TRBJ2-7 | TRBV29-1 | CSVTPRGYYEQYF | TGCAGCGTCACCCCTCGGGGGTACTACGAGCAGTACTTC
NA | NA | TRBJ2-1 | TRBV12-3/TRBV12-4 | CPSSFWVYYNEQFF | TGTCCCAGCAGTTTCTGGGTGTACTACAATGAGCAGTTCTTC
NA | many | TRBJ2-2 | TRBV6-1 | CASSVRGRDGELFF | TGTGCCAGCAGTGTGCGGGGCCGCGACGGGGAGCTGTTTTTT
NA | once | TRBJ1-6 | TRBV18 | CASSLEQTDPLHF | TGTGCCAGCTCACTTGAGCAAACAGATCCCCTCCACTTT
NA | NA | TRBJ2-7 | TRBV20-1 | CTDRGLADTLSYEQYF | TGCACTGATAGGGGGCTAGCGGACACCCTCTCCTACGAGCAGTACTTC
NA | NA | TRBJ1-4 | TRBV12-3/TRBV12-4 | CASSFAGFLSTNDKLFF | TGTGCCAGCAGTTTCGCAGGTTTCCTCTCAACTAATGATAAACTGTTTTTT
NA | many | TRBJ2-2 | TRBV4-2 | CASSQDGGTGELFF | TGTGCCAGCAGCCAAGACGGAGGTACCGGGGAGCTGTTTTTT
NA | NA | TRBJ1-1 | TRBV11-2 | CASISTWRGTEAFF | TGTGCCAGCATCTCGACATGGAGAGGGACTGAAGCTTTCTTT
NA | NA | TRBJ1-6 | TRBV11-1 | CASSLKGLSDSPLHF | TGTGCCAGCAGTTTAAAGGGTCTATCGGACTCACCCCTCCACTTT
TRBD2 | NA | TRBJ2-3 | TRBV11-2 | CASSLVGGRGSNQTDTQYF | TGTGCCAGCAGCTTAGTGGGTGGGCGCGGGAGCAATCAGACAGATACGCAGTATTTT
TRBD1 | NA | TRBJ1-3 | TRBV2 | CASSDQDRSGNTIYF | TGTGCCAGCAGCGACCAGGACAGGTCTGGAAACACCATATATTTT
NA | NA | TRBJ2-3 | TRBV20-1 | CSARAAGYIDTQYF | TGCAGTGCTAGAGCCGCTGGGTACATAGATACGCAGTATTTT
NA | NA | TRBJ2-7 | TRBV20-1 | CSARFPQRRGYEQYF | TGCAGTGCTAGATTCCCCCAGAGACGAGGCTACGAGCAGTACTTC
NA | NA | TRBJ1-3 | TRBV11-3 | CARNLRGKASGNTIYF | TGTGCCAGAAACTTGCGGGGAAAGGCCTCTGGAAACACCATATATTTT
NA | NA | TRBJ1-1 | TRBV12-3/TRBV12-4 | CASSHGWNTEAFF | TGTGCCAGCAGTCATGGATGGAACACTGAAGCTTTCTTT
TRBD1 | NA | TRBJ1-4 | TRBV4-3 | CASSQALTEQGNDKLFF | TGCGCCAGCAGCCAAGCATTGACGGAACAGGGGAATGATAAACTGTTTTTT
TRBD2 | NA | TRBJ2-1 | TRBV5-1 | CASSPGEGANEQFF | TGCGCCAGCAGCCCGGGGGAGGGTGCGAATGAGCAGTTCTTC
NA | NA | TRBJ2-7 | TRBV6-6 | CASRTGYEQCF | TGTGCCAGCAGAACAGGGTACGAGCAGTGCTTC
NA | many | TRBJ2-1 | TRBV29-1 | CSAAGSAANEQFF | TGCAGCGCAGCGGGCTCAGCGGCCAATGAGCAGTTCTTC
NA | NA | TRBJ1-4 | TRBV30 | CVWRAREAVTSEKLFF | TGTGTCTGGAGGGCAAGGGAGGCAGTGACGAGTGAAAAACTGTTTTTT
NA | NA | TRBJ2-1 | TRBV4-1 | CASSQEVQRASYNEQFF | TGCGCCAGCAGTCAAGAAGTACAGAGGGCATCCTACAATGAGCAGTTCTTC
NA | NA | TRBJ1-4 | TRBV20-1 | CSATSRVRENLFF | TGCAGTGCTACGTCACGGGTTAGGGAAAATCTGTTTTTT
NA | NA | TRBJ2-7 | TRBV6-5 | CASSRQPRQSYEQYF | TGTGCCAGCAGCCGGCAGCCTAGGCAATCCTACGAGCAGTACTTC
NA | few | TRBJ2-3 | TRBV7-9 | CASSLEPPLNTQYF | TGTGCCAGCAGCTTAGAACCGCCTTTAAATACGCAGTATTTT
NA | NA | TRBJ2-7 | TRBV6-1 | CASTLGTGNYEHYF | TGTGCCAGCACTCTTGGGACGGGGAACTATGAGCATTACTTC
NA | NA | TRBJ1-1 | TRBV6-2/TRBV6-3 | CASSWTNLNTETFF | TGTGCCAGCAGCTGGACAAACCTGAACACTGAAACTTTCTTT
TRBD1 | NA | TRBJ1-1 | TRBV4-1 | CAGSQDPHQGGGTEAFF | TGCGCCGGTAGCCAAGACCCTCACCAGGGGGGTGGCACTGAAGCTTTCTTT
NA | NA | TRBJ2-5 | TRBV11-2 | CANTQQGLETQYF | TGTGCCAACACGCAGCAGGGGTTAGAGACCCAGTACTTC
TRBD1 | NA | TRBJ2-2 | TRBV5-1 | CASTLDRGSTGELFF | TGCGCCAGCACCCTGGACAGGGGAAGCACAGGGGAGCTGTTTTTT
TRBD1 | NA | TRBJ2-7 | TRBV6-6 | CVSSPGRGQETYEQYF | TGTGTCAGCAGCCCTGGCCGGGGACAGGAAACCTACGAGCAGTACTTC
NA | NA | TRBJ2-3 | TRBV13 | CASTLGPSSTDTQYF | TGTGCCAGCACCTTAGGTCCTAGCAGCACAGATACGCAGTATTTT
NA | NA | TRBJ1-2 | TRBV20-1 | CSAPRHGEDGYTF | TGCAGTGCTCCGAGGCATGGTGAAGATGGGTACACCTTC